This T cell receptor (beta chain) was sequenced for a study of cytomegalovirus exposure and HLA in healthy donors. Overall study: Of all 400 or so donors who were genotyped, 80% to 85% belonged to the Caucasian-associated ancestry cluster.

PCR involved 60 Vbeta and 13 Jbeta primers. Methods used by the authors: Later, 65 million to 85 million unique TCR beta chains were counted in an analysis, and roughly 11 million of them were shared. Assay used: immunoSEQ multiplex PCR; TCRdb lists only in-frame clones, some missing. V and J calls and clone size are given by that table; D and trimming were obtained from the DNA. The repertoire includes 120,000 to 150,000 clones, 60% to 80% of them detected once, and around 7% sits in the top ten. Germline V gene data show CDR1 as MDHEN and CDR2 as SYDVKM. V lost 5 bases, J lost 4 bases, and 15 bases lay in between. This CDR3 has 15 amino acids.

The sequence came from a woman in her forties in good health and CMV-seropositive. The V call is TRBV28, the J call TRBJ1-5; the D gene is possibly TRBD1 (5 bases). The specimen sequenced was PBMCs. For the CDR3, the DNA is TGTGCCAGCAGTAGCCCAGGGTCTGGTAATCAGCCCCAGCATTTT. Its translation is CASSSPGSGNQPQHF.